The sequence of this TCR beta chain was determined in a study of control samples from healthy donors and cancer patients. Method: immunoSEQ multiplex PCR; TCRdb's copy keeps in-frame clones and lacks some. The repertoire holds roughly 190,000 clones, with 75% to 95% as singletons. The CDR3 spans 15 residues. Germline lookup yields CDR1 SGHKS and CDR2 YYEKEE (reference sequence). V lost 3 bases to trimming and J lost 2 bases, with 11 bases between them. The TCR sequence derives from a woman in her 30s in good health. Sequencing was done on a sample of blood. The chain has TRBV5-5 and TRBJ2-2; TRBD1 is a possible D gene (5 bases). The CDR3 DNA follows: TGTGCCAGCAGCTACGGACATATTAACACCGGGGAGCTGTTTTTT. It translates to CASSYGHINTGELFF.